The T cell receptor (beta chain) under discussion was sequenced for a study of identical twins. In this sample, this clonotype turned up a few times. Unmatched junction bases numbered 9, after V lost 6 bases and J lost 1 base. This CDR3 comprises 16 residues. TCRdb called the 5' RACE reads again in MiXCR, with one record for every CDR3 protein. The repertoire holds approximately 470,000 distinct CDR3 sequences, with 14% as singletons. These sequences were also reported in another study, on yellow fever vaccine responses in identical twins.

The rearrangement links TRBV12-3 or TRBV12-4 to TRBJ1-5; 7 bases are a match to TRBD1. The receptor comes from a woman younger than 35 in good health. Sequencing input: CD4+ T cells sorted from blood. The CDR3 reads CASSPLGTESNQPQHF. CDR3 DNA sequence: TGTGCCAGCAGCCCCTTAGGGACAGAAAGCAATCAGCCCCAGCATTTT.